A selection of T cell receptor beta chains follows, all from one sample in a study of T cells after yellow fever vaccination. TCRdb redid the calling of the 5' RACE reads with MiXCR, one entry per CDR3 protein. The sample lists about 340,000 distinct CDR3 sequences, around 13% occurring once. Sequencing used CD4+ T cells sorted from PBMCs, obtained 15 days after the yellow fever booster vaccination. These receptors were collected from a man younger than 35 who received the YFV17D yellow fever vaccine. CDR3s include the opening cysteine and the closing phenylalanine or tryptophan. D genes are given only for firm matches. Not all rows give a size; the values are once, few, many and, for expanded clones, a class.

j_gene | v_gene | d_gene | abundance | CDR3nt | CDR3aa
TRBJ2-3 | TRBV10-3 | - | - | TGTGCCATCTGTGCCGGCGGCGTCACAGATACGCAGTATTTT | CAICAGGVTDTQYF
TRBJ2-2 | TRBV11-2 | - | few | TGTGCCAGCAGCTTAGGCAGTTGGGAGGTTAACACCGGGGAGCTGTTTTTT | CASSLGSWEVNTGELFF
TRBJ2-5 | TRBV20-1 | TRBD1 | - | TGCAGTGCTACTACTAGAGGGGACAGGAGGTACTTC | CSATTRGDRRYF
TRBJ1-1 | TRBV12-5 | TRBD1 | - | TGTGCTAGTGGTTTGGTATATGGTCACAGGGGCGGCGGTGAAGCTTTCTTT | CASGLVYGHRGGGEAFF
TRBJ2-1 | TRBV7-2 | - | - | TGTGCCAGCAGCTCTAGTGGGTATGAGCAGTTCTTC | CASSSSGYEQFF
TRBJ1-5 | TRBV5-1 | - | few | TGCGCCAGCAGCTTGGAGGGCCAGGAGACTCAGCCCCAGCATTTT | CASSLEGQETQPQHF
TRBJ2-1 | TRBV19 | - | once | TGTGCCAGTAGTATAGCGTGGGGAGGTGAGCAGTTCTTC | CASSIAWGGEQFF
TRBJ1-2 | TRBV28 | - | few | TGTGCCAGCAGTTTCGGGGGTTATGGCTATGGCTACACCTTC | CASSFGGYGYGYTF
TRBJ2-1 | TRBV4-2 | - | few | TGTGCCAGCAGCCTGGGGGGACAGGGACTAGGCACCTACAATGAGCAGTTCTTC | CASSLGGQGLGTYNEQFF
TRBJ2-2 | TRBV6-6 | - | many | TGTGCCACAGGGCGGACTACATGGGAGACCGGGGAGCTGTTTTTT | CATGRTTWETGELFF
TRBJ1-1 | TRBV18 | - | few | TGTGCCAGCCGCCTGGGGGTAAAAGGTGAAGCTTTCTTT | CASRLGVKGEAFF
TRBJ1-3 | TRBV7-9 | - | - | TGTGCCAGCAGCTTAGAGGGCAGAAGTGGGCATTTT | CASSLEGRSGHF
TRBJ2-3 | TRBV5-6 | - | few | TGTGCCAGCAGGTCATACACAGATACGCAGTATTTT | CASRSYTDTQYF
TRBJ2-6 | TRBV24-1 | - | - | TGTGCCACCAGTGGGAGCTCCGGGGCCAACGTCCTGACTTTC | CATSGSSGANVLTF
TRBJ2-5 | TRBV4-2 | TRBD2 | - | TGTGCCAGCAGCCACCAGCGGGGGGGCCTCCAGGCCCAGTACTTC | CASSHQRGGLQAQYF
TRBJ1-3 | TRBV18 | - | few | TGTGCCAGCTCACCGAGGTCCACATCTGGAAACACCATATATTTT | CASSPRSTSGNTIYF
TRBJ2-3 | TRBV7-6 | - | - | TGTGCCAGCAGCTTATTTGGCGGACTCGGGAAGACAGATACGCAGTATTTT | CASSLFGGLGKTDTQYF